The source of this T cell receptor beta chain is a study of blood T cell repertoires in COVID-19. Overall study: Samples of COVID-19 (acute and convalescent) were obtained from the United States, Italy and Spain.

The CDR3 sequence is 17 residues long. Germline V gene sequence: CDR1 SGHTA, CDR2 FQGNSA. V shed 5 bases and J 0 bases; nucleotides not matched to a gene: 12. Original methodology: Amplification with reference gene primers provided the estimates of nucleated cell counts. Method: immunoSEQ multiplex PCR; TCRdb's copy keeps in-frame clones and lacks some. That table furnishes V, J and clone size, whereas the DNA furnished D and trimming. The sample has about 220,000 clones; approximately 82% are singletons. This sequence joins TRBV7-2 and TRBJ2-7; 8 bases agree with TRBD2. The sequence was collected from a man aged 35 to 55 who had recovered from COVID-19. The sequenced sample consisted of PBMCs or T cells enriched from blood (not recorded which). The CDR3 is CASSSQPSGWSSYEQYF. The DNA of the CDR3 is TGTGCCAGCAGCAGCCAGCCTAGCGGGTGGAGCTCCTACGAGCAGTACTTC.